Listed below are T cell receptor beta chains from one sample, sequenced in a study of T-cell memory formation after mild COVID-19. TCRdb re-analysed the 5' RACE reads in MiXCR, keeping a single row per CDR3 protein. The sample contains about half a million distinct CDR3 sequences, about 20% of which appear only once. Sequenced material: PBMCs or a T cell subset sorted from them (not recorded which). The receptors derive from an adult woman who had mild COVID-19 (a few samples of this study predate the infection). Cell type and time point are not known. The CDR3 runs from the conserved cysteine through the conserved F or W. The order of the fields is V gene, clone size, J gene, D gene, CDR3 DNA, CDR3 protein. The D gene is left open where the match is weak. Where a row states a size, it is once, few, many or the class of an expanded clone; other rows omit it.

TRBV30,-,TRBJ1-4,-,TGTGCCTGGAGTATGCTGAGGGAAAAACTGTTTTTT,CAWSMLREKLFF
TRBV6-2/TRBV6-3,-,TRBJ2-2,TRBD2,TGTGCCAGCAGTTACTGGACTAGCGGGGACCGTTGGACCGGGGAGCTGTTTTTT,CASSYWTSGDRWTGELFF
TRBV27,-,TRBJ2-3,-,TGTGCCAGCAGTTATGAGAGTCTTGGGGGGGGGCGAACAGATACGCAGTATTTT,CASSYESLGGGRTDTQYF
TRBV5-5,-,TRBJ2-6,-,TGTGCCAGCAGCCCCAGGACTGACTACTCTGGGGCCAACGTCCTGACTTTC,CASSPRTDYSGANVLTF
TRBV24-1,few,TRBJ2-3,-,TGTGCCACCAGTTTCGGGGTTTCCACAGATACGCAGTATTTT,CATSFGVSTDTQYF
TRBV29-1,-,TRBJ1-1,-,TGCAGCGCCGGAACCGGGACTGCCTCCACTGAAGCTTTCTTT,CSAGTGTASTEAFF
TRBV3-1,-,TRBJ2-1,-,TGTGCCAGCAGCCACGTTAACGGTGAGCAGTTCTTC,CASSHVNGEQFF
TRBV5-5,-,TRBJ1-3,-,TGTGCCAGCAGCTTGCTCGGAAGCTCTGGAAACACCATATATTTT,CASSLLGSSGNTIYF
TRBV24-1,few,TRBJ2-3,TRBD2,TGTGCCACCAGTGACTCCACTAGCGGGGGGATCGGAGATACGCAGTATTTT,CATSDSTSGGIGDTQYF
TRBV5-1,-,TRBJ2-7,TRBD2,TGCGCCAGCAGCACGGGACTAGCGGGGGCTTTGAACGAGCAGTACTTC,CASSTGLAGALNEQYF
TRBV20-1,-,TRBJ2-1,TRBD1,TGCAGTGCTAGCAGGGGGGACAGGGGACTATACAATGAGCAGTTCTTC,CSASRGDRGLYNEQFF
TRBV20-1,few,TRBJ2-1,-,TGCAGTGCTCTCCTAGCTTCCTACAATGAGCAGTTCTTC,CSALLASYNEQFF
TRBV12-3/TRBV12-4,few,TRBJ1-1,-,TGTGCCAGCAGTTTATGGGCTGAAGCTTTCTTT,CASSLWAEAFF
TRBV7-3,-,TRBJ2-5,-,TGTGCCAGCAGCTTAACTCATCAAGAGACCCAGTACTTC,CASSLTHQETQYF
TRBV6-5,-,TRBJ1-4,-,TGTGCCAGCAAAACGGCAACTAATGAAAAACTGTTTTTT,CASKTATNEKLFF
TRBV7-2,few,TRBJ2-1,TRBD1,TGTGCCAGCAGCTCTACGGGACAGATTTACAATGAGCAGTTCTTC,CASSSTGQIYNEQFF
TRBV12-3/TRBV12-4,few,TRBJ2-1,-,TGTGCCAGCAGTTTCGGGCAGTCCTCCTACAATGAGCAGTTCTTC,CASSFGQSSYNEQFF
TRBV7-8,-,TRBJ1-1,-,TGTGCCAGCAGCTTAGAATATGGGGGTTTTGATGAAGCTTTCTTT,CASSLEYGGFDEAFF
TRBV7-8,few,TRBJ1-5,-,TGTGCCAGCAGCTTAGCGTCAGGGGTGGACAGCAATCAGCCCCAGCATTTT,CASSLASGVDSNQPQHF
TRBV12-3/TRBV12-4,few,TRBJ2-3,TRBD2,TGTGCCAGCAGTTTATTCGGGGGGGCCGCGGATACGCAGTATTTT,CASSLFGGAADTQYF
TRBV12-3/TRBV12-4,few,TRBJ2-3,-,TGTGCCAGCAGTTTCTGGCCGGTTCGGGATACGCAGTATTTT,CASSFWPVRDTQYF
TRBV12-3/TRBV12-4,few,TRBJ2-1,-,TGTGCCAGCAGCCGCCGGGACGTAAGTTACAATGAGCAGTTCTTC,CASSRRDVSYNEQFF
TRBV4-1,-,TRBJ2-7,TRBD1,TGCGCCAGCAGCCAAGTGGGACAGGGTTACGAGCAGTACTTC,CASSQVGQGYEQYF
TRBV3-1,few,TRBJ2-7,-,TGTGCCAGCAGCCAAGCAGCTCACGAGCAGTACTTC,CASSQAAHEQYF
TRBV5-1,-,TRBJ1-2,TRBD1,TGCGCCAGCAGCTTCGGGACAGGGGAGAATGGCTACACCTTC,CASSFGTGENGYTF
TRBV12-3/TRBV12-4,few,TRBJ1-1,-,TGTGCCAGCAGTTTCTCCAGGCGAGGGGCTGAAGCTTTCTTT,CASSFSRRGAEAFF